Given below is one T cell receptor (beta chain) in context. This CDR3 comprises 13 residues. The germline V gene has CDR1 SGHKS and CDR2 YYEKEE (reference sequence). The V gene lost 1 base and the J gene lost 9 bases, with 11 bases spanning the gap. The repertoire was sequenced with immunoSEQ multiplex PCR; TCRdb's copy has only in-frame clones and lacks some. The sample has 240,000 or so clones, around 90% seen once. The data originate from a study of blood T cell repertoires in COVID-19. On the study more broadly: Sites in the United States, Italy and Spain provided acute and convalescent COVID-19 samples. PBMCs, B-cell-depleted T cells, or T cells were the source of the cDNA or gDNA that made up the material.

The chain combines TRBV5-5 with TRBJ2-1; no clear D. This TCR was recovered from a woman in her twenties or thirties with acute or convalescent COVID-19. The specimen was peripheral blood. CDR3 loop: CASSLTPLAEQFF. In DNA, the CDR3 is TGTGCCAGCAGCTTGACCCCGTTGGCTGAGCAGTTCTTC.